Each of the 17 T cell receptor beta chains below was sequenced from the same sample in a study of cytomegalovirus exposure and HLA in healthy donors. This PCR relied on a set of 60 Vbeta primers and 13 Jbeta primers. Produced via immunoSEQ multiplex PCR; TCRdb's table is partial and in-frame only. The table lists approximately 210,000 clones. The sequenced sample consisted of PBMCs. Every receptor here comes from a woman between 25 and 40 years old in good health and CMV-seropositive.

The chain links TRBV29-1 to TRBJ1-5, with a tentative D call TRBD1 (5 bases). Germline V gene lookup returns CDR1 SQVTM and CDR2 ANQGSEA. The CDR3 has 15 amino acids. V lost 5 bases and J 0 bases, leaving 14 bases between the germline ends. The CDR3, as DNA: TGCAGCGTTACCCTCCAGGGTTATAGCAATCAGCCCCAGCATTTT. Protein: CSVTLQGYSNQPQHF.

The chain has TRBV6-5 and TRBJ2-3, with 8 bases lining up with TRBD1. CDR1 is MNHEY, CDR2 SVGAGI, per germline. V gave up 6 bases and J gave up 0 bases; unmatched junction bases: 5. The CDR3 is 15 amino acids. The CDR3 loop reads CASSRQGASTDTQYF. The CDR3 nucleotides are TGTGCCAGCAGCCGGCAGGGGGCAAGCACAGATACGCAGTATTTT.

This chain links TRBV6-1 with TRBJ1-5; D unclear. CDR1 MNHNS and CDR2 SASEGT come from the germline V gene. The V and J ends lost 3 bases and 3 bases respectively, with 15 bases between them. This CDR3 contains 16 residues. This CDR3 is CASSDERVIHNQPQHF. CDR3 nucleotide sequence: TGTGCCAGCAGTGACGAACGGGTCATCCACAATCAGCCCCAGCATTTT.

DNA for the CDR3: TGCAGCGTTGAAGATCCTGGCCAGCGCTCCTACAATGAGCAGTTCTTC. As protein: CSVEDPGQRSYNEQFF. This chain uses TRBV29-1 with TRBJ2-1, with D unclear. CDR3 length: 16 amino acids. Germline CDR1 and CDR2: SQVTM and ANQGSEA. V lost 0 bases and J 0 bases, leaving 12 bases between the germline ends.

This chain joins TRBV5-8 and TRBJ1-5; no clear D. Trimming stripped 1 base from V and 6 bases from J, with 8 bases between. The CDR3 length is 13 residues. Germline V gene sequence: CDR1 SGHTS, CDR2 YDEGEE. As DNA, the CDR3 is TGTGCCAGCAGCTTGTTGGCGGGTCAGCCCCAGCATTTT. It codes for CASSLLAGQPQHF.

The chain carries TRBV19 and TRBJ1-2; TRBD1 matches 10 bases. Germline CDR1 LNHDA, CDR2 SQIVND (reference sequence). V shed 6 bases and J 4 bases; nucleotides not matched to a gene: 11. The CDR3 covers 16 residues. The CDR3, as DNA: TGTGCCAGTAGCTGGGGACAGGGGAGCGACTTCTATGGCTACACCTTC. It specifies CASSWGQGSDFYGYTF.

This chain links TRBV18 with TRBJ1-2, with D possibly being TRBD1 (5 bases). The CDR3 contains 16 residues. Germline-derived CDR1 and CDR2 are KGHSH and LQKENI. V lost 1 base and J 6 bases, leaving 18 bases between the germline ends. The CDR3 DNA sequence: TGTGCCAGCTCACCACGGGGCTCGGGGGATATGAATGGCTACACCTTC. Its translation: CASSPRGSGDMNGYTF.

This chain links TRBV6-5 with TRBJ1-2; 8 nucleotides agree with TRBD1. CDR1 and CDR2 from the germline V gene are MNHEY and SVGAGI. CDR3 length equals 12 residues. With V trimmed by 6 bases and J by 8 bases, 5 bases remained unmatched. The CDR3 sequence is CASSSGGLGYTF. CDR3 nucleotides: TGTGCCAGCAGCTCAGGGGGCCTGGGCTACACCTTC.

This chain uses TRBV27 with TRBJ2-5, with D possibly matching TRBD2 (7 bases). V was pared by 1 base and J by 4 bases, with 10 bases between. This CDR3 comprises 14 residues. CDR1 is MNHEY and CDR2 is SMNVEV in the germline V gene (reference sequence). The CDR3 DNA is TGTGCCAGCAGTTTATGGGAGGGGGGAGAGACCCAGTACTTC. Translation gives CASSLWEGGETQYF.

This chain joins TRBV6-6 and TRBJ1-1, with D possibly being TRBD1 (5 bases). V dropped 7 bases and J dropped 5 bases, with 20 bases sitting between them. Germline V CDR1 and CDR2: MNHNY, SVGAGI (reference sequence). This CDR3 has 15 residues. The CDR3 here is CASNSRGEGPTEAFF. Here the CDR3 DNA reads TGTGCCAGCAATTCAAGGGGTGAAGGGCCGACTGAAGCTTTCTTT.

The CDR3 sequence is CASSVTGREETQYF. In DNA, the CDR3 is TGTGCCAGCAGCGTCACAGGGAGGGAAGAGACCCAGTACTTC. This chain joins TRBV11-3 and TRBJ2-5; perhaps TRBD2 as D (7 bases). The CDR3 consists of 14 residues. The V end was cut by 5 bases, the J end by 3 bases, with 13 bases between. Germline V gene lookup returns CDR1 SGHNT and CDR2 YENEEA.

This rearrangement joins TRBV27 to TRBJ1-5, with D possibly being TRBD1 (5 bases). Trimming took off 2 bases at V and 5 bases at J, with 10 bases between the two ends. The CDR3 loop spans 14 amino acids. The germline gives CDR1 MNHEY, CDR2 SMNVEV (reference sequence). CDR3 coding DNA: TGTGCCAGCAGTTTACGGGGGATTGATCAGCCCCAGCATTTT. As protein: CASSLRGIDQPQHF.

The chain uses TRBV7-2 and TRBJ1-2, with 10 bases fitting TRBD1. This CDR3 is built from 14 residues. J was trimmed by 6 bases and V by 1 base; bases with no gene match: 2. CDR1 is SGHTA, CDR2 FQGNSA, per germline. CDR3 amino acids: CASSLGQGADGYTF. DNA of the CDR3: TGTGCCAGCAGCTTAGGACAGGGGGCTGATGGCTACACCTTC.

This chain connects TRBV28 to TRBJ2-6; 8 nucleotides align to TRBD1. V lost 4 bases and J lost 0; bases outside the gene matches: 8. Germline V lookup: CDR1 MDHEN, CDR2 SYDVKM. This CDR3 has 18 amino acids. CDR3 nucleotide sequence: TGTGCCAGCAGTTGGTCCCATGGACAGGGCTCTGGGGCCAACGTCCTGACTTTC. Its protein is CASSWSHGQGSGANVLTF.

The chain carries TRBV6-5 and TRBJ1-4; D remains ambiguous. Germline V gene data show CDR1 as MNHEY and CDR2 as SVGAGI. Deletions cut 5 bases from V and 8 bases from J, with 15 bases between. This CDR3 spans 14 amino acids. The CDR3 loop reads CASSEVSWAEKLFF. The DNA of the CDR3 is TGTGCCAGCAGTGAAGTATCGTGGGCCGAAAAACTGTTTTTT.

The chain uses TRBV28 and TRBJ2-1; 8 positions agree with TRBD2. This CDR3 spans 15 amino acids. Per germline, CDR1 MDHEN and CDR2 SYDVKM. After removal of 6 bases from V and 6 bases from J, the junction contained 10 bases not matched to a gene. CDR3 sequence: CASREYGTSGNEQFF. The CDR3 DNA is TGTGCCAGCAGGGAATACGGGACTAGTGGCAATGAGCAGTTCTTC.

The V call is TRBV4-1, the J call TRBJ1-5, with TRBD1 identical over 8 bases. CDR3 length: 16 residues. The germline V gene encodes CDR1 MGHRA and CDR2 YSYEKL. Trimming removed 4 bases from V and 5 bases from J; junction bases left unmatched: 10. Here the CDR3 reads CASSLLHRGFYQPQHF. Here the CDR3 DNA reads TGCGCCAGCAGCCTCCTCCACAGGGGGTTTTATCAGCCCCAGCATTTT.